This TCR beta chain stems from a study of T cell responses to AZD1222 COVID-19 vaccine. Measured with immunoSEQ multiplex PCR; TCRdb has only the in-frame clones, and not every one. The sample shows under 110,000 clones, roughly nine tenths of them seen only once. The CDR3 has 10 residues. In germline, CDR1 is SGHDT, CDR2 YYEEEE. Trimming took 4 bases from V and 8 from J, leaving 6 bases between them. The chain links TRBV5-6 to TRBJ1-2; D not certain. This specimen consisted of peripheral blood, obtained on day 0 of AZD1222 vaccination. The receptor's source is an adult in good health. This chain's CDR3 is CASSGRGYTF. The CDR3 coding sequence is TGTGCCAGCAGCGGTCGAGGCTACACCTTC.